These 21 T cell receptor beta chains were all obtained from the same sample, sequenced in a study of blood T cell repertoires in COVID-19. Sequencing was performed with immunoSEQ multiplex PCR; in TCRdb, only in-frame clones are kept and a portion is missing. Of roughly 130,000 clones listed, approximately 79% were seen once; the top ten hold 3.5% to 4.5%. The material sequenced was peripheral blood. These receptors were taken from a man in his 60s with acute or convalescent COVID-19.

The genes are TRBV2 and TRBJ2-1; 7 nucleotides match TRBD2. Germline V gives CDR1 SNHLY, CDR2 FYNNEI. With V trimmed by 4 bases and J by 12 bases, 15 bases remained unmatched. This CDR3 is 15 amino acids long. CDR3 in amino acids: CASSGIAGVRIVQFF. CDR3 sequence (DNA): TGTGCCAGCAGTGGAATCGCGGGAGTAAGGATCGTGCAGTTCTTC.

This clone was recorded a few times. This CDR3 reads CASRDGQGITFF. The CDR3 DNA follows: TGTGCCAGCAGGGATGGACAGGGGATAACTTTCTTT. The chain is built from TRBV2 and TRBJ1-1, with 9 bases aligning to TRBD1. V was clipped by 6 bases and J by 12 bases; unmatched bases: 8. The germline CDR1 and CDR2 sequences are SNHLY and FYNNEI. The CDR3 has 12 residues. Using reference TRBV2 and TRBJ1-1 for the parts outside the CDR3, the full variable domain is EPEVTQTPSHQVTQMGQEVILRCVPISNHLYFYWYRQILGQKVEFLVSFYNNEISEKSEIFDDQFSVERPDGSNFTLKIRSTKLEDSAMYFCASRDGQGITFFGQGTRLTVV.

The chain links TRBV28 to TRBJ2-2; TRBD1 aligns across 7 bases. The V gene end was trimmed by 4 bases and the J gene end by 1 base; junction bases not matched to a gene: 3. Germline lookup yields CDR1 MDHEN and CDR2 SYDVKM. This CDR3 has 15 amino acids. The CDR3 DNA reads as TGTGCCAGCAGTTCTGGACAGGTGAACACCGGGGAGCTGTTTTTT. Residues: CASSSGQVNTGELFF. Looking up the rest from reference TRBV28 and TRBJ2-2 gives the full variable domain: DVKVTQSSRYLVKRTGEKVFLECVQDMDHENMFWYRQDPGLGLRLIYFSYDVKMKEKGDIPEGYSVSREKKERFSLILESASTNQTSMYLCASSSGQVNTGELFFGEGSRLTVL.

V is TRBV19 and J is TRBJ1-5, with D possibly TRBD1 on 5 matching bases. Trimming cost V 2 bases and J 3 bases, with 8 bases left between them. The CDR3 contains 14 residues. Germline-derived CDR1 and CDR2 are LNHDA and SQIVND (reference sequence). The CDR3 DNA reads as TGTGCCAGTAGTATACCAGGGTACAATCAGCCCCAGCATTTT. Amino acid sequence: CASSIPGYNQPQHF.

V and J are TRBV6-1 and TRBJ1-4; D unclear. V lost 0 bases and J 3 bases, leaving 11 bases between the germline ends. Looked up from germline, CDR1 is MNHNS and CDR2 is SASEGT. This CDR3 region has 16 residues. In nucleotides, the CDR3 is TGTGCCAGCAGTGAAGCGGTTTCTACAGCTAATGAAAAACTGTTTTTT. Encoded protein: CASSEAVSTANEKLFF.

The chain uses TRBV25-1 and TRBJ2-5; tentative D call: TRBD2 (6 bases). The CDR3 extends over 15 amino acids. With 2 bases removed from V and 5 bases from J, the gap between germline ends came to 15 bases. From germline, CDR1 is MGHDK and CDR2 SYGVNS. The CDR3 region is CASSELRGSKETQYF. In DNA, the CDR3 is TGTGCCAGCAGTGAACTTCGGGGGAGCAAGGAGACCCAGTACTTC.

A few counts support this clone. This chain joins TRBV6-5 and TRBJ2-7, with D maybe TRBD1 (6 bases). Germline CDR1 MNHEY, CDR2 SVGAGI. V was clipped by 2 bases and J by 0 bases, with 11 bases between them. The CDR3 consists of 15 residues. The CDR3 loop reads CASSYLTGSSYEQYF. CDR3 bases: TGTGCCAGCAGTTACCTGACAGGCTCCTCCTACGAGCAGTACTTC.

The J gene is TRBJ2-7, the V gene TRBV21-1; TRBD2, the D gene given by the table, was not confirmed from the DNA. TRBV21-1 is designated a pseudogene. The length of the CDR3 is 17 residues. In nucleotides, the CDR3 is TGTGCCAGCAGCGGTAGTACACGGGAGGGCCGGTCCTACGAGCAGTACTTC. It codes for CASSGSTREGRSYEQYF.

This clone appeared a few times. The V gene is TRBV3-1 (or the pseudogene TRBV3-2), the J gene TRBJ2-5; possibly TRBD2 for D (5 bases). V lost 0 bases to trimming and J lost 5 bases, with 7 bases between them. The V gene's germline CDR1 is LGHDT and CDR2 YNNKEL (reference sequence). CDR3 length equals 13 residues. CDR3 loop: CASSQDRGETQYF. The CDR3, as DNA: TGTGCCAGCAGCCAAGACAGAGGGGAGACCCAGTACTTC.

The rearrangement joins TRBV9 to TRBJ2-3; TRBD1 is a possible D gene (5 bases). Deletions cut 1 base from V and 2 bases from J, with 11 bases between. In germline, CDR1 is SGDLS, CDR2 YYNGEE. The CDR3 has 15 amino acids. The CDR3 loop is CASSVRQSPTDTQYF. CDR3 bases: TGTGCCAGCAGCGTAAGACAGTCTCCCACAGATACGCAGTATTTT.

The V call is TRBV19, the J call TRBJ1-2; TRBD1 is a possible D gene (6 bases). V lost 4 bases and J 4 bases, leaving 16 bases between the germline ends. The CDR3 consists of 15 residues. From germline, CDR1 is LNHDA and CDR2 SQIVND (reference sequence). CDR3 nucleotide sequence: TGTGCCAGTAGTACCGGCGGGGGGCGCGGCTATGGCTACACCTTC. It specifies CASSTGGGRGYGYTF.

The rearrangement uses TRBV7-9 and TRBJ2-1; 7 nucleotides match TRBD2. Unmatched junction bases numbered 4, after V lost 1 base and J lost 4 bases. CDR1 is SEHNR, CDR2 FQNEAQ, per germline (reference sequence). This CDR3 region has 15 residues. CDR3 region: CASSLGPSGYNEQFF. The CDR3 DNA is TGTGCCAGCAGCTTAGGCCCTAGCGGATACAATGAGCAGTTCTTC. Combining the CDR3 with reference TRBV7-9 and TRBJ2-1 gives the whole variable domain DTGVSQNPRHKITKRGQNVTFRCDPISEHNRLYWYRQTLGQGPEFLTYFQNEAQLEKSRLLSDRFSAERPKGSFSTLEIQRTEQGDSAMYLCASSLGPSGYNEQFFGPGTRLTVL.

This clone was seen a handful of times. The V and J genes are TRBV2 and TRBJ2-5, with a possible D match to TRBD2 (6 bases). Deletions cut 6 bases from V and 5 bases from J, with 7 bases between. CDR1 and CDR2 from the germline V gene are SNHLY and FYNNEI. There are 11 residues in the CDR3. The DNA for the CDR3 is TGTGCCAGCAGGGAGGGGGAGACCCAGTACTTC. It specifies CASREGETQYF.

The DNA for the CDR3 is TGTGCCAGCAGCCAACGAGGAATCGCCGGTCTAGCGGGATTACGAAACACCGGGGAGCTGTTTTTT. This codes for CASSQRGIAGLAGLRNTGELFF. The chain combines TRBV4-2 with TRBJ2-2; 9 nucleotides line up with TRBD2. V was pared by 2 bases and J by 2 bases, with 21 bases of the junction left unmatched. CDR3 length equals 22 residues. Germline CDR1 reads LGHNA; CDR2 reads YNFKEQ.

The chain couples TRBV19 to TRBJ1-5, with D perhaps matching TRBD1 (5 bases). The CDR3 contains 14 residues. Trimming shortened V by 4 bases and J by 7 bases, and 14 bases separated the two germline ends. Germline V gives CDR1 LNHDA, CDR2 SQIVND (reference sequence). CDR3 sequence reads: CASSSTGLGQPQHF. The CDR3 coding sequence is TGTGCCAGTAGTAGTACGGGACTGGGCCAGCCCCAGCATTTT.

For the CDR3, the DNA is TGTGCCAGCAGCTTAACTAGCGGGAACACCGGGGAGCTGTTTTTT. It specifies CASSLTSGNTGELFF. The chain carries TRBV7-9 and TRBJ2-2; 8 positions match TRBD2. V lost 2 bases and J lost 1; bases outside the gene matches: 0. From germline, CDR1 is SEHNR and CDR2 FQNEAQ (reference sequence). The CDR3 has 15 residues.

The sample holds one count of this clone. The V and J genes are TRBV5-1 and TRBJ1-2, with 7 bases identical to TRBD1. Germline-derived CDR1 and CDR2 are SGHRS and YFSETQ. Trimming took 3 bases from V and 5 from J; bases not matched to a gene: 16. CDR3 length: 17 amino acids. The DNA of the CDR3 is TGCGCCAGCAGCTACCGAGCCGTTACAGGGGATGGGTATGGCTACACCTTC. Translating gives CASSYRAVTGDGYGYTF. Combining the CDR3 with reference TRBV5-1 and TRBJ1-2 gives the whole variable domain KAGVTQTPRYLIKTRGQQVTLSCSPISGHRSVSWYQQTPGQGLQFLFEYFSETQRNKGNFPGRFSGRQFSNSRSEMNVSTLELGDSALYLCASSYRAVTGDGYGYTFGSGTRLTVV.

The V and J genes are TRBV9 and TRBJ2-1, with 7 nucleotides matching TRBD2. Per the germline V gene, CDR1 is SGDLS and CDR2 is YYNGEE. This CDR3 is built from 14 residues. V lost 3 bases to trimming and J lost 6 bases; unmatched junction nucleotides: 6. The CDR3 bases are TGTGCCAGCAGCGCCACAACTAGCGCCAATGAGCAGTTCTTC. It translates to CASSATTSANEQFF.

The rearrangement links TRBV6-1 to TRBJ2-3; a possible D gene is TRBD1 (6 bases). This CDR3 contains 14 residues. V lost 0 bases to trimming and J lost 5 bases, with 9 bases between them. Germline V gene lookup returns CDR1 MNHNS and CDR2 SASEGT. CDR3 coding DNA: TGTGCCAGCAGTGAAGCCAGGGGCATAGATACGCAGTATTTT. The encoded protein is CASSEARGIDTQYF.

This clone was counted a few times. The chain is built from TRBV24-1 and TRBJ2-2; the D gene is possibly TRBD2 (5 bases). From germline, CDR1 is KGHDR and CDR2 SFDVKD. The CDR3 sequence is 14 residues long. Trimming removed 9 bases at V and 0 bases at J, with 10 bases between. This chain's CDR3 is CATSRAANTGELFF. DNA for the CDR3: TGTGCCACCTCGAGGGCAGCGAACACCGGGGAGCTGTTTTTT.

The chain has TRBV6-2 or TRBV6-3 and TRBJ1-4; no clear D gene. Germline V gene sequence: CDR1 MNHEY, CDR2 SVGEGT. The V end lost 11 bases, the J end lost 7 bases, and 20 bases lay between the germline ends. This CDR3 region has 14 residues. CDR3 protein: CAGRPAGEREKLFF. The CDR3, as DNA: TGTGCCGGCCGCCCGGCCGGGGAGCGTGAAAAACTGTTTTTT.